The 30 T cell receptor beta chains in this list originate from one sample, sequenced in a study of monozygotic twins with inflammatory bowel disease (dated by TCRdb to about 2019). Receptor libraries were prepared by 5' RACE. The listed sequencing device is Illumina HiSeq 2500. TCRdb reprocessed the reads, and each CDR3 protein sequence is entered once, without DNA. This sample's table carries around 410,000 distinct CDR3 sequences. Approximately 2.3% of the sample rests with the top ten. Sequenced: blood. The receptors come from a human donor with ulcerative colitis or Crohn's disease, or a healthy co-twin of an affected twin (not recorded which).

V and J are TRBV11-2 and TRBJ1-5. This CDR3 has 13 amino acids. In germline, CDR1 is SGHAT, CDR2 FQNNGV. CDR3 protein: CASSLDQGQPQHF. Full variable domain (outside the CDR3, taken from reference TRBV11-2 and TRBJ1-5): EAGVAQSPRYKIIEKRQSVAFWCNPISGHATLYWYQQILGQGPKLLIQFQNNGVVDDSQLPKDRFSAERLKGVDSTLKIQPAKLEDSAVYLCASSLDQGQPQHFGDGTRLSIL.

This chain joins TRBV19 and TRBJ1-1; TCRdb's D call, TRBD1, is unchecked because there is no DNA. The CDR3 extends over 14 amino acids. The V gene's germline CDR1 is LNHDA and CDR2 SQIVND (reference sequence). This CDR3 is CASENAGVGSEAFF.

The chain has TRBV15 and TRBJ2-1; TCRdb selects TRBD1, and the lack of DNA leaves this call unchecked. This CDR3 has 13 residues. Germline CDR1 and CDR2: LNHNV and YYDKDF (reference sequence). CDR3 loop: CATSRADSNEQFF.

The chain carries TRBV7-9 and TRBJ2-7; the TRBD1 assignment by TCRdb is unverifiable without DNA. Germline V lookup: CDR1 SEHNR, CDR2 FQNEAQ (reference sequence). The CDR3 is 13 residues long. This CDR3 reads CASSLRGPGEQYF.

This chain connects TRBV29-1 to TRBJ2-7. This CDR3 is 13 amino acids long. Germline V lookup: CDR1 SQVTM, CDR2 ANQGSEA. CDR3: CSAATSSPYEQYF.

The chain employs TRBV20-1 and TRBJ1-2. The germline V gene encodes CDR1 DFQATT and CDR2 SNEGSKA (reference sequence). The CDR3 loop spans 12 amino acids. CDR3 sequence reads: CSAPGMSYGYTF.

V and J are TRBV5-1 and TRBJ2-3; TCRdb names TRBD2, which stays unverified in the absence of DNA. The CDR3 is made up of 17 amino acids. CDR1 SGHRS and CDR2 YFSETQ come from the germline V gene. CDR3: CASSLGGTSGSSDTQYF.

This chain joins TRBV7-9 and TRBJ2-7; TCRdb's assignment of TRBD1 cannot be checked, as there is no DNA. The CDR3 loop spans 12 amino acids. Germline CDR1 SEHNR, CDR2 FQNEAQ (reference sequence). The CDR3 sequence: CASSSGPGEQYF. Full variable domain (outside the CDR3, taken from reference TRBV7-9 and TRBJ2-7): DTGVSQNPRHKITKRGQNVTFRCDPISEHNRLYWYRQTLGQGPEFLTYFQNEAQLEKSRLLSDRFSAERPKGSFSTLEIQRTEQGDSAMYLCASSSGPGEQYFGPGTRLTVT.

V and J are TRBV2 and TRBJ2-2; TCRdb's D call, TRBD1, is unchecked because there is no DNA. There are 14 residues in the CDR3. Germline CDR1 and CDR2: SNHLY and FYNNEI. CDR3 sequence reads: CASSYRAGTGELFF.

The chain couples TRBV20-1 to TRBJ1-1. This CDR3 is built from 15 residues. From germline, CDR1 is DFQATT and CDR2 SNEGSKA (reference sequence). Here the CDR3 reads CSARDRVSLNTEAFF.

The chain employs TRBV24-1 and TRBJ1-2; the TCRdb D gene call, TRBD1, has no DNA to confirm it. The CDR3 is 11 amino acids. Germline V lookup: CDR1 KGHDR, CDR2 SFDVKD. The CDR3 protein is CATSRGSGYTF.

The rearrangement uses TRBV5-6 and TRBJ2-4. The CDR3 covers 14 residues. Germline V gene sequence: CDR1 SGHDT, CDR2 YYEEEE. CDR3: CASSLGQAKNIQYF.

The rearrangement links TRBV5-1 to TRBJ2-3; TCRdb's D call, TRBD1, is unchecked because there is no DNA. CDR3 length: 15 amino acids. The germline CDR1 and CDR2 sequences are SGHRS and YFSETQ. CDR3 sequence reads: CASSRGDTLTDTQYF.

CDR3 sequence reads: CASSRGQVVSPLHF. The genes are TRBV19 and TRBJ1-6; lacking DNA, the TRBD1 call made by TCRdb goes unchecked. The CDR3 runs to 14 residues. CDR1 is LNHDA, CDR2 SQIVND, per germline (reference sequence).

The chain uses TRBV5-1 and TRBJ2-6; TCRdb lists TRBD2, though no DNA is available to test this call. CDR1 SGHRS and CDR2 YFSETQ come from the germline V gene. This CDR3 spans 19 amino acids. The CDR3: CASSLSGRDGFSGANVLTF.

This chain connects TRBV4-2 to TRBJ2-7; TCRdb's assignment of TRBD2 cannot be checked, as there is no DNA. Germline V gene data show CDR1 as LGHNA and CDR2 as YNFKEQ. The CDR3 runs 15 residues. The CDR3 spells CASSQVIAGTYEQYF.

This chain connects TRBV25-1 to TRBJ1-2. The CDR3 consists of 12 residues. In germline, CDR1 is MGHDK, CDR2 SYGVNS. CDR3 sequence reads: CASLAQAGGYTF.

The CDR3: CSVGFAAVSEQYF. The chain combines TRBV29-1 with TRBJ2-7. Germline CDR1 is SQVTM and CDR2 is ANQGSEA. This CDR3 spans 13 amino acids.

V usage is TRBV18 and J usage is TRBJ2-3. This CDR3 spans 13 amino acids. Germline V CDR1 and CDR2: KGHSH, LQKENI. The CDR3 here is CASSPRLSDTQYF.

This sequence joins TRBV9 and TRBJ1-6. From germline, CDR1 is SGDLS and CDR2 YYNGEE. The CDR3 is 13 residues long. CDR3 loop: CASSVSYYSPLHF. The variable domain in full, completed from reference TRBV9 and TRBJ1-6, reads DSGVTQTPKHLITATGQRVTLRCSPRSGDLSVYWYQQSLDQGLQFLIQYYNGEERAKGNILERFSAQQFPDLHSELNLSSLELGDSALYFCASSVSYYSPLHFGNGTRLTVT.

The chain combines TRBV7-9 with TRBJ1-4; the D call of TRBD1 rests on TCRdb alone, since no DNA is present to check it. Per the germline V gene, CDR1 is SEHNR and CDR2 is FQNEAQ (reference sequence). This CDR3 has 13 residues. The chain's CDR3 is CASSPDRDEKLFF.

CDR3: CATSRDLAGTGELFF. V and J are TRBV15 and TRBJ2-2; the D gene TCRdb calls, TRBD2, cannot be checked with no DNA. The CDR3 covers 15 residues. From germline, CDR1 is LNHNV and CDR2 YYDKDF (reference sequence).

The chain joins TRBV6-2 or TRBV6-3 to TRBJ1-5; the D call of TRBD1 rests on TCRdb alone, since no DNA is present to check it. Germline-derived CDR1 and CDR2 are MNHEY and SVGEGT. The CDR3 is made up of 13 amino acids. The CDR3: CASRRQGDQPQHF.

V usage is TRBV20-1 and J usage is TRBJ2-1; TCRdb lists TRBD1, though no DNA is available to test this call. Germline CDR1 DFQATT, CDR2 SNEGSKA (reference sequence). The CDR3 length is 17 residues. CDR3 protein: CSARTSLAGGPYNEQFF.

CDR3 loop: CASTPSDASSNTQYF. The chain joins TRBV4-1 to TRBJ2-3; the TCRdb D gene call, TRBD2, has no DNA to confirm it. Per germline, CDR1 MGHRA and CDR2 YSYEKL. The CDR3 has 15 amino acids.

V usage is TRBV9 and J usage is TRBJ2-1; TCRdb calls TRBD1, which cannot be checked without DNA. This CDR3 has 17 amino acids. Germline CDR1 SGDLS, CDR2 YYNGEE. The CDR3 protein is CASSRTPGQGAYNEQFF.

The CDR3 here is CASSVRYTGELFF. The genes are TRBV9 and TRBJ2-2. Germline V gene data show CDR1 as SGDLS and CDR2 as YYNGEE. The CDR3 runs 13 residues.

The chain recombines TRBV20-1 with TRBJ2-7; TCRdb's D gene call, TRBD2, goes unchecked for lack of DNA. The CDR3 spans 16 residues. Germline V lookup: CDR1 DFQATT, CDR2 SNEGSKA (reference sequence). The chain's CDR3 is CSARTGGGPTTYEQYF.

This rearrangement joins TRBV5-6 to TRBJ2-1; TCRdb's D call of TRBD1 is untestable without DNA. The CDR3 contains 16 residues. Germline V lookup: CDR1 SGHDT, CDR2 YYEEEE. The CDR3 sequence: CASSREVGTGYNEQFF.

V and J are TRBV7-2 and TRBJ1-3. Germline loops: CDR1 SGHTA, CDR2 FQGNSA. The CDR3 length is 12 residues. The CDR3 protein is CASSPLRNTIYF. Supplemented by reference TRBV7-2 and TRBJ1-3, the full variable domain reads GAGVSQSPSNKVTEKGKDVELRCDPISGHTALYWYRQSLGQGLEFLIYFQGNSAPDKSGLPSDRFSAERTGGSVSTLTIQRTQQEDSAVYLCASSPLRNTIYFGEGSWLTVV.